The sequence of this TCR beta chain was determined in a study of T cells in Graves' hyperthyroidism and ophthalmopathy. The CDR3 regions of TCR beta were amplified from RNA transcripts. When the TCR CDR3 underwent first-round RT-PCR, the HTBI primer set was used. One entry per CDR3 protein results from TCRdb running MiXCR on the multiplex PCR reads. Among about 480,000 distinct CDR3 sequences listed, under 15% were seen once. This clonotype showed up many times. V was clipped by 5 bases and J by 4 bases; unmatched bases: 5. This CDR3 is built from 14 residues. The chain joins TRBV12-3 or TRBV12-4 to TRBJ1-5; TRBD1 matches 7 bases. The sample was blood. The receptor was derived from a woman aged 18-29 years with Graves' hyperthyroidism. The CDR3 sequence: CASSPGQLNQPQHF. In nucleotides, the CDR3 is TGTGCCAGCAGTCCGGGACAGCTAAATCAGCCCCAGCATTTT.